Given below is one TCR beta chain in context. The sample carries other DNA sequences with the same CDR3. These data belong to a study of shared clonotypes between healthy human individuals. Clones were sequenced by immunoSEQ multiplex PCR, and TCRdb holds only the in-frame ones, with some missing. The table shows more than 550,000 clones, with 72% occurring only once. Germline V gene lookup returns CDR1 LNHDA and CDR2 SQIVND (reference sequence). V gave up 3 bases and J gave up 1 base, with 8 bases separating them. There are 14 residues in the CDR3. The receptor comes from a woman under 40 in good health. The rearrangement uses TRBV19 and TRBJ2-3; a possible D gene is TRBD2 (6 bases). Sample: memory CD4+ T cells sorted from blood. This sample's subset: CD45RA-negative fraction. The CDR3, as DNA: TGTGCCAGTAGTATTCCGGGGGGCACAGATACGCAGTATTTT. Its protein is CASSIPGGTDTQYF.